The 9 T cell receptor beta chains listed next were all sequenced from one sample in a study of blood T cell repertoires in COVID-19 (dated by TCRdb to 2020 to 2022). The method behind the library was the immunoSEQ multiplex PCR assay. Imported from immuneACCESS, the table was reduced by TCRdb to in-frame sequences with V and J called. These copies leave out some clones; in studies compared against another copy, an unresolved V gene accounts for under half, and the cause of the remainder is not known. The table for this sample lists about 220,000 clones; about 80% of them were counted only once. The ten largest clones take up around 3.1% of the sample. The source material was peripheral blood. Receptors originate from a woman aged 30 to 39 who had recovered from COVID-19.

The rearrangement links TRBV25-1 to TRBJ2-3, with 10 bases matching TRBD2. Trimming removed 5 bases from V and 3 bases from J; junction bases left unmatched: 5. The CDR3 covers 15 residues. In germline, CDR1 is MGHDK, CDR2 SYGVNS. CDR3 DNA: TGTGCCAGCAGTCCCGGACTAGCGGAGACAGATACGCAGTATTTT. Amino acids: CASSPGLAETDTQYF.

The V and J genes are TRBV15 and TRBJ1-2; tentatively, D is TRBD1 (6 bases). The CDR3 sequence is 12 residues long. Deletions cut 8 bases from V and 8 bases from J, with 15 bases between. Germline V gene lookup returns CDR1 LNHNV and CDR2 YYDKDF (reference sequence). The CDR3 bases are TGTGCCACCCCAGGACAGCGTGGAGGCTACACCTTC. Amino acid sequence: CATPGQRGGYTF.

The chain joins TRBV5-1 to TRBJ2-1; a weak D match, TRBD2 (6 bases). Germline V CDR1 and CDR2: SGHRS, YFSETQ. This CDR3 region has 14 residues. V was trimmed by 8 bases and J by 4 bases, leaving 16 bases between them. The CDR3 loop reads CASSEWDFYNEQFF. CDR3 sequence (DNA): TGCGCCAGTAGCGAGTGGGACTTTTACAATGAGCAGTTCTTC. Full variable domain (rest looked up from reference TRBV5-1 and TRBJ2-1): KAGVTQTPRYLIKTRGQQVTLSCSPISGHRSVSWYQQTPGQGLQFLFEYFSETQRNKGNFPGRFSGRQFSNSRSEMNVSTLELGDSALYLCASSEWDFYNEQFFGPGTRLTVL.

This clone has a single count. The genes are TRBV29-1 and TRBJ1-2; D is uncertain. CDR1 SQVTM and CDR2 ANQGSEA come from the germline V gene. The CDR3 is 14 residues long. Trimming stripped 4 bases from V and 1 base from J, with 13 bases between. The CDR3 DNA reads TGCAGCGTTGTTGGTCGGGTTAGTAACTATGGCTACACCTTC. Its protein product is CSVVGRVSNYGYTF.

This chain uses TRBV20-1 with TRBJ2-7; maybe TRBD1 (6 bases). Trimming stripped 7 bases from V and 3 bases from J, with 10 bases between. The CDR3 extends over 11 amino acids. In germline, CDR1 is DFQATT, CDR2 SNEGSKA (reference sequence). As DNA, the CDR3 is TGCAGTGTTGGGGGCCTCTACGAGCAGTACTTC. Residues: CSVGGLYEQYF.

The rearrangement links TRBV29-1 to TRBJ1-1; a weak D match, TRBD1 (6 bases). V gave up 4 bases and J gave up 5 bases, with 14 bases separating them. The CDR3 has 13 amino acids. CDR1 is SQVTM and CDR2 is ANQGSEA in the germline V gene. The CDR3 here is CSVGSGARTEAFF. CDR3 DNA: TGCAGCGTTGGGTCAGGGGCAAGAACTGAAGCTTTCTTT.

This clone was counted a single time. V usage is TRBV5-5 and J usage is TRBJ2-1, with 7 bases lining up with TRBD2. CDR3 length: 14 residues. Per germline, CDR1 SGHKS and CDR2 YYEKEE (reference sequence). V lost 4 bases and J lost 4; bases outside the gene matches: 5. CDR3 DNA: TGTGCCAGCAGCGGGGCAGCGGGGTACAATGAGCAGTTCTTC. Translated: CASSGAAGYNEQFF.

In this sample, this clone turned up once. This rearrangement joins TRBV27 to TRBJ1-2; D perhaps matches TRBD1 (5 bases). Per germline, CDR1 MNHEY and CDR2 SMNVEV (reference sequence). The CDR3 length is 15 residues. V dropped 5 bases and J dropped 4 bases, with 17 bases sitting between them. The CDR3 DNA reads TGTGCCAGCAGTCCAGAAGCGACAGTGGTCTATGGCTACACCTTC. Amino acid sequence: CASSPEATVVYGYTF.

The rearrangement uses TRBV7-2 and TRBJ2-1; the D gene is possibly TRBD1 (6 bases). In germline, CDR1 is SGHTA, CDR2 FQGNSA. The CDR3 length is 13 residues. The germline V and J ends were trimmed by 3 bases and 3 bases, with 6 bases remaining between them. The CDR3 protein is CASSLTGYNEQFF. Written as DNA, the CDR3 is TGTGCCAGCAGCTTGACAGGCTACAATGAGCAGTTCTTC.